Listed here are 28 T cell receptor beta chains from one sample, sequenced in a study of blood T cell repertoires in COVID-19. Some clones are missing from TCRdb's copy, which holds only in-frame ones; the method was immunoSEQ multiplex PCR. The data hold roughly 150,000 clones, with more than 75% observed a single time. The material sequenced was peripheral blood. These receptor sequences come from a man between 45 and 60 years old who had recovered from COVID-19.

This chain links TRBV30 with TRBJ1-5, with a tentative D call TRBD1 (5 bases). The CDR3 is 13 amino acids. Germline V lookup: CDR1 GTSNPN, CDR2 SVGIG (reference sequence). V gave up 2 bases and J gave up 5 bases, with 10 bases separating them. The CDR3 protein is CAWSLGGDQPQHF. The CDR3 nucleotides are TGTGCCTGGAGTCTGGGAGGGGATCAGCCCCAGCATTTT. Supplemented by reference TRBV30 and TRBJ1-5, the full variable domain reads SQTIHQWPATLVQPVGSPLSLECTVEGTSNPNLYWYRQAAGRGLQLLFYSVGIGQISSEVPQNLSASRPQDRQFILSSKKLLLSDSGFYLCAWSLGGDQPQHFGDGTRLSIL.

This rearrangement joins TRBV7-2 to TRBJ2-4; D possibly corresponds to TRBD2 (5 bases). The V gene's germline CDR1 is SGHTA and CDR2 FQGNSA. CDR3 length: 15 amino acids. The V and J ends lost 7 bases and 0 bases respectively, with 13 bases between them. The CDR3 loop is CASTQDGLAKNIQYF. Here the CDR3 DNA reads TGTGCCAGCACCCAGGACGGACTAGCCAAAAACATTCAGTACTTC.

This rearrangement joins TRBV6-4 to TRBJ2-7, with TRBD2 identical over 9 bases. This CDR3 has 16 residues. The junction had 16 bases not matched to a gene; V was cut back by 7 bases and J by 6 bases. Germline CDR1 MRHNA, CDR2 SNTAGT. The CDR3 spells CASKGGGAPSIVEQYF. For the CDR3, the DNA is TGTGCCAGCAAAGGCGGGGGGGCCCCCTCTATCGTCGAGCAGTACTTC.

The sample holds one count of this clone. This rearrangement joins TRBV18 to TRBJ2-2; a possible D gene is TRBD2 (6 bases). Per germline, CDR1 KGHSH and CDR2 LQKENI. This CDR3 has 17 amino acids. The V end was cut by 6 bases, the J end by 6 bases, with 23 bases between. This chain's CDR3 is CASSPSASGASAGELFF. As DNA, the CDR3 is TGTGCCAGCTCTCCCTCGGCTTCGGGAGCGAGCGCCGGGGAGCTGTTTTTT.

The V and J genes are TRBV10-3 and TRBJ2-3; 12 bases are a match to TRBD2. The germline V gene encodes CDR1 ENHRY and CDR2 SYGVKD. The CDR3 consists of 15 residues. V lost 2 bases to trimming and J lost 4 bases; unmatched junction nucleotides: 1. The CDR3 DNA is TGTGCCATCAGTGAGACTAGCGGGGGGTCAGATACGCAGTATTTT. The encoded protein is CAISETSGGSDTQYF.

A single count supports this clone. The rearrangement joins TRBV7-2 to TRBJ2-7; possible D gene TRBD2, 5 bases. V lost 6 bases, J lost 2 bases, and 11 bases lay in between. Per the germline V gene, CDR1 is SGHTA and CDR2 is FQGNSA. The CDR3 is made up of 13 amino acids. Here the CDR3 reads CASRRTGAYEQYF. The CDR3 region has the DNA TGTGCCAGCAGGCGGACCGGGGCCTACGAGCAGTACTTC.

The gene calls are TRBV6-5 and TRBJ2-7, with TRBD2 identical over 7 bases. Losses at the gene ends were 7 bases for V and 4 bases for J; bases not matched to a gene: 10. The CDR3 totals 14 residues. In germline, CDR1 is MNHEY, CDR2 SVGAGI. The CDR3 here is CASIGRERGYEQYF. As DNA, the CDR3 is TGTGCCAGCATAGGGCGGGAGAGAGGGTACGAGCAGTACTTC.

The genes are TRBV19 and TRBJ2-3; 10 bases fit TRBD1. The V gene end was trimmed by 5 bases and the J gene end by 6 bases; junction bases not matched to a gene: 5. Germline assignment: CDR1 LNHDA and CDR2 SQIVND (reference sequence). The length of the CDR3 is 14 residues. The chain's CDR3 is CASSVWTGGDTQYF. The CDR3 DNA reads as TGTGCCAGTAGTGTCTGGACAGGGGGGGATACGCAGTATTTT.

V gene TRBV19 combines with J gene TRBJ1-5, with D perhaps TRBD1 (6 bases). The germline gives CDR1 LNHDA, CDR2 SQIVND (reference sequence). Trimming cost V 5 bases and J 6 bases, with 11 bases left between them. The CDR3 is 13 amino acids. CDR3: CASSQGNSQPQHF. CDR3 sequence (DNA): TGTGCCAGTAGTCAGGGGAACAGTCAGCCCCAGCATTTT.

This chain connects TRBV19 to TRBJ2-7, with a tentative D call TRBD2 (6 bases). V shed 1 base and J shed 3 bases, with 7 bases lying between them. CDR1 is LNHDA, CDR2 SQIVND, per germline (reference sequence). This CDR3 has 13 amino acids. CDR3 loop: CASSIGGDYEQYF. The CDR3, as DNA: TGTGCCAGTAGTATAGGGGGGGACTACGAGCAGTACTTC. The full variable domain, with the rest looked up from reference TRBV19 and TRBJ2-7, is DGGITQSPKYLFRKEGQNVTLSCEQNLNHDAMYWYRQDPGQGLRLIYYSQIVNDFQKGDIAEGYSVSREKKESFPLTVTSAQKNPTAFYLCASSIGGDYEQYFGPGTRLTVT.

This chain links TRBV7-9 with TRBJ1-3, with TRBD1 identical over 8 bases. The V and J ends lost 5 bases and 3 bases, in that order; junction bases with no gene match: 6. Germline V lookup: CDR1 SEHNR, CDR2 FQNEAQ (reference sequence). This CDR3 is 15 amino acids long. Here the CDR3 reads CASSLTGGGGNTIYF. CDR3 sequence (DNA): TGTGCCAGCAGCCTAACAGGGGGAGGTGGAAACACCATATATTTT. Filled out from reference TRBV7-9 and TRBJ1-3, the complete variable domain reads DTGVSQNPRHKITKRGQNVTFRCDPISEHNRLYWYRQTLGQGPEFLTYFQNEAQLEKSRLLSDRFSAERPKGSFSTLEIQRTEQGDSAMYLCASSLTGGGGNTIYFGEGSWLTVV.

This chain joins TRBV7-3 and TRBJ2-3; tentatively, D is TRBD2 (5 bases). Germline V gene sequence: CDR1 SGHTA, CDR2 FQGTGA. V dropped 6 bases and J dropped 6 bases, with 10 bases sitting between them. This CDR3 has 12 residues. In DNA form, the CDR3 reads TGTGCCAGCAGTGACGGGGTGGATACGCAGTATTTT. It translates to CASSDGVDTQYF.

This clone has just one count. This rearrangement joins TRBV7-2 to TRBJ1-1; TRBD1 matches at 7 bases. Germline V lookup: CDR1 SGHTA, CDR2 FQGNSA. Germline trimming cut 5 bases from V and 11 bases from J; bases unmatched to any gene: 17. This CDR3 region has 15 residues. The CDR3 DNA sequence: TGTGCCAGCAGCGCACCTTCCGGGACAGCCTCTGGGGCTTTCTTT. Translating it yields CASSAPSGTASGAFF.

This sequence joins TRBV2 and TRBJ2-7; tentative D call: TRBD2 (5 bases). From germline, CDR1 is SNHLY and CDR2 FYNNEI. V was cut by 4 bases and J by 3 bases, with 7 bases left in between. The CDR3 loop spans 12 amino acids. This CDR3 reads CASSGTVYEQYF. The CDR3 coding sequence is TGTGCCAGCAGTGGGACTGTCTACGAGCAGTACTTC.

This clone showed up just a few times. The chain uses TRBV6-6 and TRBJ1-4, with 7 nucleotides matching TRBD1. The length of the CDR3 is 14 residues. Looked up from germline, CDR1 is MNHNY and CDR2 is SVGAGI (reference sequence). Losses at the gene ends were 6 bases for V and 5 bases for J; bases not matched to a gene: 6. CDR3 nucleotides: TGTGCCAGCAGCCGACAGGGCATGAATGAAAAACTGTTTTTT. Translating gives CASSRQGMNEKLFF.

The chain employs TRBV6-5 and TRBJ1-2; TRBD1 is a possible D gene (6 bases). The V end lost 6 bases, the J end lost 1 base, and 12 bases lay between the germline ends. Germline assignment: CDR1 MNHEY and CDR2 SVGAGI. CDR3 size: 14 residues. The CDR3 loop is CASSRTDNNYGYTF. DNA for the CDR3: TGTGCCAGCAGCCGGACAGACAATAACTATGGCTACACCTTC.

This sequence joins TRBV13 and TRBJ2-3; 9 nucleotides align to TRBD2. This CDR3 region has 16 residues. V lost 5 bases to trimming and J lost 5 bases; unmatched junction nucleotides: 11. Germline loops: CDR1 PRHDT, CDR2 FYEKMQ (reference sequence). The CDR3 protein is CASSHSQRGAIDTQYF. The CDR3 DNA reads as TGTGCCAGCAGCCATAGCCAGCGGGGGGCTATAGATACGCAGTATTTT.

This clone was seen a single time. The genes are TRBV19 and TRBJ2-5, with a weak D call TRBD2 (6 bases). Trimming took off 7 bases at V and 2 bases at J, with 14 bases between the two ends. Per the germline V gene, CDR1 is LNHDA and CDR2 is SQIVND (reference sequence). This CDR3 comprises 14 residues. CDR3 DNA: TGTGCCAGTACCCCAGGAGGGTGGCAAGAGACCCAGTACTTC. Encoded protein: CASTPGGWQETQYF.

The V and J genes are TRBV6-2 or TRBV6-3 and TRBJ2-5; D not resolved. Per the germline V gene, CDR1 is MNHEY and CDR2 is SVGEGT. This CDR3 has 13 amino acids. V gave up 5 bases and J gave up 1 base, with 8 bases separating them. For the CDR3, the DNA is TGTGCCAGCAGTCCCGTGGCCCAAGAGACCCAGTACTTC. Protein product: CASSPVAQETQYF.

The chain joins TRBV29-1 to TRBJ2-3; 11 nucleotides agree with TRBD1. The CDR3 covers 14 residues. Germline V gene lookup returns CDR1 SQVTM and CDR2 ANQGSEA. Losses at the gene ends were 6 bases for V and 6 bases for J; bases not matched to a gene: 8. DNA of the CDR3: TGCAGCGTGTCCGGGACAGGGGGATCGGATACGCAGTATTTT. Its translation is CSVSGTGGSDTQYF.

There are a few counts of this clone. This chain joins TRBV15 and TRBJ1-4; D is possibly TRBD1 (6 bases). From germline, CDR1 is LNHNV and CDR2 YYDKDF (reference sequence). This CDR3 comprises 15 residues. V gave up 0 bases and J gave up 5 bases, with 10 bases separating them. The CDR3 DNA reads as TGTGCCACCAGCAGAGAGACAGGCCCAAATGAAAAACTGTTTTTT. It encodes CATSRETGPNEKLFF.

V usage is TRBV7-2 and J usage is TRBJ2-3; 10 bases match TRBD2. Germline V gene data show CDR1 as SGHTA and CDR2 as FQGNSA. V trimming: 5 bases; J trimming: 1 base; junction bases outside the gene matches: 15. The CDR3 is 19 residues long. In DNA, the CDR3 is TGTGCCAGCAGCCACGATATCTCAAGCGGGAGGGCGGGCACAGATACGCAGTATTTT. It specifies CASSHDISSGRAGTDTQYF.

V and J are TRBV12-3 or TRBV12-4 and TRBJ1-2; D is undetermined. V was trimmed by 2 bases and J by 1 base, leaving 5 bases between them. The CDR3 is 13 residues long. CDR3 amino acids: CASSLTYNYGYTF. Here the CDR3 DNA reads TGTGCCAGCAGTTTAACTTATAACTATGGCTACACCTTC.

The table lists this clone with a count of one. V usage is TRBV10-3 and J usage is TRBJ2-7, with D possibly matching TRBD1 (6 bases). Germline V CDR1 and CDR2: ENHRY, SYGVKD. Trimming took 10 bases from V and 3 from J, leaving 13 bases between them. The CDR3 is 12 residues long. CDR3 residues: CASSGTNYEQYF. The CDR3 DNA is TGTGCCAGTTCCGGGACAAACTACGAGCAGTACTTC.

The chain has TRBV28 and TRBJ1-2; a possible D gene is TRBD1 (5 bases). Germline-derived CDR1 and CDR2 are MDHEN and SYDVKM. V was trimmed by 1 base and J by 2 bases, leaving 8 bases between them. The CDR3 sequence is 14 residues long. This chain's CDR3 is CASSLLAGNYGYTF. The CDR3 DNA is TGTGCCAGCAGTTTATTAGCAGGGAACTATGGCTACACCTTC.

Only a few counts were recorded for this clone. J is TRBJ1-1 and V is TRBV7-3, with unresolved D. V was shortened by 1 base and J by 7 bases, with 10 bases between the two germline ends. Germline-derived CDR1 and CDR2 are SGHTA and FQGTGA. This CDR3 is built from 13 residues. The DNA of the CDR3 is TGTGCCAGCAGCTTAAGTTCGCGAGATGAAGCTTTCTTT. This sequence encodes CASSLSSRDEAFF.

CDR3 residues: CATSDSYPEDQPQHF. CDR3 DNA: TGTGCCACCAGTGACTCATATCCCGAGGATCAGCCCCAGCATTTT. The chain couples TRBV24-1 to TRBJ1-5; no firm D call. Germline loops: CDR1 KGHDR, CDR2 SFDVKD. This CDR3 comprises 15 residues. The V end lost 4 bases, the J end lost 5 bases, and 14 bases lay between the germline ends.

The CDR3 is CASTSLGGGTQETQYF. DNA of the CDR3: TGCGCCAGCACCTCTTTGGGGGGGGGCACCCAAGAGACCCAGTACTTC. The chain combines TRBV5-1 with TRBJ2-5; perhaps TRBD2 as D (7 bases). Trimming cost V 6 bases and J 1 base, with 19 bases left between them. This CDR3 region has 16 residues. Germline values: CDR1 SGHRS, CDR2 YFSETQ.